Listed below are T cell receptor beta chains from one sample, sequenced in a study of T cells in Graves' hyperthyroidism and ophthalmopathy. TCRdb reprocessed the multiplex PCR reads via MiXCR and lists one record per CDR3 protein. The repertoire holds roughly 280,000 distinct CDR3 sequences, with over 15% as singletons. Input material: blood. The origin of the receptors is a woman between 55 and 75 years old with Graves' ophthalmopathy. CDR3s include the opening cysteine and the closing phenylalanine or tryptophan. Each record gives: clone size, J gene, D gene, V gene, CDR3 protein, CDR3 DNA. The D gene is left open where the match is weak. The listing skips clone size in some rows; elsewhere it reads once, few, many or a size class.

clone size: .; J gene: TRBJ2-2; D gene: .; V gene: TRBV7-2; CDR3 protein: CASSPFGGTNTGELFF; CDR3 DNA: TGTGCCAGCAGCCCCTTTGGGGGGACGAACACCGGGGAGCTGTTTTTT
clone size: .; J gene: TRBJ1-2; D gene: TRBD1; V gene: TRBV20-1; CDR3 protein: CSSNDRVTYGYTF; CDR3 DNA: TGCAGTTCGAACGACAGGGTTACCTATGGCTACACCTTC
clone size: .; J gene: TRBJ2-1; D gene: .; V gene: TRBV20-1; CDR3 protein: CSAERVMNNEQFF; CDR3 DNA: TGCAGTGCAGAAAGGGTAATGAACAATGAGCAGTTCTTC
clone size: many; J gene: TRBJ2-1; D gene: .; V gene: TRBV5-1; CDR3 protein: CASSPGDRELYNEQFF; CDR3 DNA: TGCGCCAGCAGCCCGGGAGACAGGGAGTTATACAATGAGCAGTTCTTC
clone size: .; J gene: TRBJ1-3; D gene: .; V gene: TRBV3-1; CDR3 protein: CASSQGSRALSGNTIYF; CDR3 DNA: TGTGCCAGCAGCCAAGGTTCCCGGGCCCTCTCTGGAAACACCATATATTTT
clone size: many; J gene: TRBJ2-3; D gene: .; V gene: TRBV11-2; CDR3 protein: CASSLWGTLTDTQYF; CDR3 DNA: TGTGCCAGCAGCTTATGGGGGACCCTCACAGATACGCAGTATTTT
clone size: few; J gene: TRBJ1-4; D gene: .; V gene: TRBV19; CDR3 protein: CASSIWQSNEKLFF; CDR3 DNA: TGTGCCAGTAGTATTTGGCAGTCGAATGAAAAACTGTTTTTT
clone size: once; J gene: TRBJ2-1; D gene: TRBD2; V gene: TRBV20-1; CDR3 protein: CSASMLGLTFTGEQFF; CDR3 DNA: TGCAGTGCTAGTATGTTGGGACTAACTTTTACAGGAGAGCAGTTCTTC
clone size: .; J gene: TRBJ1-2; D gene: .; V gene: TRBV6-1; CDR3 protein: CASSEHQGFYGYTF; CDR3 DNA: TGTGCCAGCAGTGAACATCAGGGTTTCTATGGCTACACCTTC
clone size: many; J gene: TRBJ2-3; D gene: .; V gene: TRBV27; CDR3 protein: CASSLITGGMRGDTQYF; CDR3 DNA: TGTGCCAGCAGTTTAATTACCGGCGGGATGAGGGGTGATACGCAGTATTTT
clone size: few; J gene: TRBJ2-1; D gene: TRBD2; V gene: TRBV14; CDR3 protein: CASSQDRLGGTYNEQFF; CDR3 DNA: TGTGCCAGCAGCCAAGATCGGTTGGGGGGGACCTACAATGAGCAGTTCTTC
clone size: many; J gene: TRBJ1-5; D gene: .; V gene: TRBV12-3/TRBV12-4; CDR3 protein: CASSLLGRGQPQHF; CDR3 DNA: TGTGCCAGCAGCCTCCTGGGTCGGGGGCAGCCCCAGCATTTT
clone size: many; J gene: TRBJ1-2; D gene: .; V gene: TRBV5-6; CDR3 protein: CASSLVSGANYGYTF; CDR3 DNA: TGTGCCAGCAGCCTGGTATCAGGCGCTAACTATGGCTACACCTTC
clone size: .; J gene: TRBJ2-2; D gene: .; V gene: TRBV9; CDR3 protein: CASSVRETNTGELFF; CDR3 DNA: TGTGCCAGCAGCGTCCGGGAGACGAACACCGGGGAGCTGTTTTTT
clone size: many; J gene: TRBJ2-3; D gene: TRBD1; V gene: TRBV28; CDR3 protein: CASSPQGEGTDTQYF; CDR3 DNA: TGTGCCAGCAGTCCGCAGGGGGAAGGCACAGATACGCAGTATTTT
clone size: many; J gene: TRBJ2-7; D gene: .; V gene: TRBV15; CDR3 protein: CATSRDGVFHEQYF; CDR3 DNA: TGTGCCACCAGCAGAGATGGGGTCTTCCACGAGCAGTACTTC
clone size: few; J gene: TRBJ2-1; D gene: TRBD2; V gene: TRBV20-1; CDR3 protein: CSAYPSGGKANEQFF; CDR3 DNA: TGCAGTGCTTACCCTAGCGGGGGGAAGGCGAATGAGCAGTTCTTC
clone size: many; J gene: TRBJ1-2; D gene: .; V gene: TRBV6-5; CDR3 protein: CASSYSPQHYGYTF; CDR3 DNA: TGTGCCAGCAGTTACTCGCCACAGCATTATGGCTACACCTTC
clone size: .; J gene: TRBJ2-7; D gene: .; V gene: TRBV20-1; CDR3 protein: CSASLLEGAVEQYF; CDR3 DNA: TGCAGTGCTAGTTTATTGGAGGGGGCGGTGGAGCAGTACTTC
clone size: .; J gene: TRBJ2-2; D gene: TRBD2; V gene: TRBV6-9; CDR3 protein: CASSYPAGATGELFF; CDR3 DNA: TGTGCCAGCAGTTACCCAGCGGGAGCGACCGGGGAGCTGTTTTTT